A single sample gave rise to the 23 T cell receptor beta chains below, sequenced in a study of STAT5B mutations in CD4+ large granular lymphocyte leukemia. Profiling relied on immunoSEQ multiplex PCR, and the TCRdb table lists in-frame clones only, not all of them. The table lists around 47,000 clones, about 86% of them singletons. The sequenced sample was CD4+ T cells from blood buffy coats. These receptors all come from a human donor in good health.

This clone came up a few times. The gene calls are TRBV6-5 and TRBJ1-5, with unresolved D. CDR1 and CDR2 (germline): MNHEY, SVGAGI. CDR3 length equals 13 residues. The V gene lost 0 bases and the J gene lost 4 bases, with 4 bases spanning the gap. CDR3 coding DNA: TGTGCCAGCAGTTACTCAAGGAATCAGCCCCAGCATTTT. Translated: CASSYSRNQPQHF.

The V gene is TRBV28, the J gene TRBJ2-5, with TRBD1 matching over 7 bases. The CDR3 runs to 14 residues. V trimming: 8 bases; J trimming: 4 bases; junction bases outside the gene matches: 10. Germline V gene sequence: CDR1 MDHEN, CDR2 SYDVKM. The CDR3 loop reads CASFSGGQSETQYF. The CDR3 nucleotides are TGTGCCAGCTTCTCAGGGGGACAGTCAGAGACCCAGTACTTC.

This chain links TRBV11-3 with TRBJ1-5, with a tentative D call TRBD1 (5 bases). V lost 5 bases to trimming and J lost 3 bases, with 14 bases between them. This CDR3 contains 15 residues. Germline V gene data show CDR1 as SGHNT and CDR2 as YENEEA. The CDR3 region is CASSRDGRSNQPQHF. CDR3 in DNA: TGTGCCAGCAGCCGGGACGGCCGTTCCAATCAGCCCCAGCATTTT.

This chain uses TRBV7-2 with TRBJ2-7; D is perhaps TRBD1 (5 bases). Deletions cut 5 bases from V and 3 bases from J, with 17 bases between. The germline CDR1 and CDR2 sequences are SGHTA and FQGNSA. The CDR3 length is 15 residues. CDR3 residues: CASSTRAGIFYEQYF. The DNA for the CDR3 is TGTGCCAGCAGCACCCGGGCAGGGATCTTCTACGAGCAGTACTTC.

V usage is TRBV9 and J usage is TRBJ1-1, with D possibly matching TRBD1 (5 bases). The V end was cut by 0 bases, the J end by 7 bases, with 16 bases between. CDR3 length equals 15 residues. CDR1 and CDR2 (germline): SGDLS, YYNGEE. The CDR3 is CASSVEEGHPIEAFF. The CDR3 coding sequence is TGTGCCAGCAGCGTAGAAGAGGGGCACCCGATTGAAGCTTTCTTT.

J is TRBJ1-1 and V is TRBV2; no clear D. CDR1 and CDR2 from the germline V gene are SNHLY and FYNNEI. The CDR3 is made up of 12 amino acids. V lost 2 bases and J lost 5, with 6 bases in between. CDR3 amino acids: CASSERVTEAFF. CDR3 nucleotide sequence: TGTGCCAGCAGTGAAAGGGTAACTGAAGCTTTCTTT.

This clone has only a few counts. The chain joins TRBV5-4 to TRBJ1-5; D uncertain. The CDR3 is made up of 15 amino acids. V lost 0 bases and J 0 bases, leaving 7 bases between the germline ends. CDR1 is SGHNT and CDR2 is YYREEE in the germline V gene (reference sequence). CDR3 in amino acids: CASSLDLYSNQPQHF. CDR3 DNA: TGTGCCAGCAGCTTGGATCTATATAGCAATCAGCCCCAGCATTTT.

This chain joins TRBV2 and TRBJ2-7; no reliable D call. The CDR3 length is 13 residues. Trimming removed 5 bases from V and 2 bases from J, with 10 bases in between. Germline CDR1 is SNHLY and CDR2 is FYNNEI. The CDR3 sequence: CASSKTGAYEQYF. CDR3 in DNA: TGTGCCAGCAGTAAAACTGGGGCCTACGAGCAGTACTTC.

The chain joins TRBV5-1 to TRBJ1-4; TRBD1 matches at 8 bases. With V trimmed by 1 base and J by 3 bases, 5 bases remained unmatched. This CDR3 contains 16 residues. CDR1 SGHRS and CDR2 YFSETQ come from the germline V gene. As DNA, the CDR3 is TGCGCCAGCAGCTTGAGCCAGGGGGCGTCTAATGAAAAACTGTTTTTT. Translating it yields CASSLSQGASNEKLFF.

This clone has only a few counts. The CDR3 here is CASSLGRTGAKNIQYF. The CDR3 bases are TGTGCCAGCAGCTTGGGTCGTACAGGGGCCAAAAACATTCAGTACTTC. The rearrangement uses TRBV5-6 and TRBJ2-4; tentative D call: TRBD1 (6 bases). The CDR3 has 16 amino acids. Trimming took 0 bases from V and 1 from J, leaving 11 bases between them. The germline gives CDR1 SGHDT, CDR2 YYEEEE.

The chain couples TRBV5-1 to TRBJ2-2, with a tentative D call TRBD1 (5 bases). Trimming removed 4 bases at V and 3 bases at J, with 10 bases between. Germline V gene data show CDR1 as SGHRS and CDR2 as YFSETQ. The CDR3 length is 14 residues. CDR3 DNA: TGCGCCAGCAGCGGCCAGGGTTACACCGGGGAGCTGTTTTTT. This codes for CASSGQGYTGELFF.

This clone occurred a few times. The rearrangement uses TRBV7-3 and TRBJ1-1, with D hard to call. Trimming cost V 3 bases and J 4 bases, with 9 bases left between them. Germline lookup yields CDR1 SGHTA and CDR2 FQGTGA. CDR3 length equals 13 residues. This CDR3 is CASSFSLSTEAFF. In nucleotides, the CDR3 is TGTGCCAGCAGCTTCAGTCTTTCCACTGAAGCTTTCTTT.

This clone was counted between two and nine times. The CDR3: CASIPGQAEVYGYTF. The DNA for the CDR3 is TGTGCCAGTATCCCGGGACAGGCAGAGGTGTATGGCTACACCTTC. This chain joins TRBV19 and TRBJ1-2; 8 bases match TRBD1. V shed 7 bases, J shed 5 bases, and the junction held 12 bases outside the gene matches. This CDR3 has 15 residues. Germline values: CDR1 LNHDA, CDR2 SQIVND (reference sequence). The full variable domain, rest sourced from reference TRBV19 and TRBJ1-2, is DGGITQSPKYLFRKEGQNVTLSCEQNLNHDAMYWYRQDPGQGLRLIYYSQIVNDFQKGDIAEGYSVSREKKESFPLTVTSAQKNPTAFYLCASIPGQAEVYGYTFGSGTRLTVV.

The chain uses TRBV6-7 and TRBJ1-5, with D tentatively TRBD1 (5 bases). TRBV6-7 is an ORF; its function is uncertain. The CDR3 contains 14 residues. Trimming left V 11 bases short and J 2 bases short, with 16 bases between. The CDR3 sequence is CAPPRAGGNQPQHF. CDR3 DNA sequence: TGTGCCCCGCCCAGAGCGGGGGGCAATCAGCCCCAGCATTTT.

This clone was picked up a small number of times. The chain couples TRBV6-1 to TRBJ2-7, with TRBD2 as a possible D gene (5 bases). V lost 6 bases and J 3 bases, leaving 6 bases between the germline ends. This CDR3 is 11 amino acids long. The V gene's germline CDR1 is MNHNS and CDR2 SASEGT. DNA for the CDR3: TGTGCCAGCAGAGGAGGCTACGAGCAGTACTTC. Translated, it gives CASRGGYEQYF.

This chain joins TRBV5-4 and TRBJ2-5, with a weak D call TRBD1 (6 bases). Trimming pared 4 bases from V and 1 base from J, leaving 8 bases between. The germline CDR1 and CDR2 sequences are SGHNT and YYREEE (reference sequence). This CDR3 spans 13 amino acids. This CDR3 is CASSQDSQETQYF. CDR3 DNA sequence: TGTGCCAGCAGCCAGGACAGCCAAGAGACCCAGTACTTC.

This chain joins TRBV27 and TRBJ2-7, with D uncertain. The germline V gene has CDR1 MNHEY and CDR2 SMNVEV (reference sequence). Trimming stripped 1 base from V and 0 bases from J, with 4 bases between. This CDR3 contains 13 residues. The CDR3: CASSLFSSYEQYF. CDR3 DNA sequence: TGTGCCAGCAGTTTATTTTCCTCCTACGAGCAGTACTTC.

This sequence joins TRBV6-1 and TRBJ2-3, with D perhaps TRBD2 (6 bases). The CDR3 length is 15 residues. Germline V gene data show CDR1 as MNHNS and CDR2 as SASEGT. V was trimmed by 7 bases and J by 5 bases, leaving 19 bases between them. CDR3 region: CASTPPDPRGDTQYF. The CDR3 nucleotides are TGTGCCAGCACCCCTCCGGACCCGCGGGGAGATACGCAGTATTTT.

The chain employs TRBV6-5 and TRBJ1-1; D gene unclear. The CDR3 is 13 residues long. Trimming stripped 0 bases from V and 4 bases from J, with 6 bases between. Germline CDR1 is MNHEY and CDR2 is SVGAGI. In nucleotides, the CDR3 is TGTGCCAGCAGTTACTCTCGCCGCACTGAAGCTTTCTTT. As protein: CASSYSRRTEAFF.

V usage is TRBV5-1 and J usage is TRBJ2-2; no firm D call. This CDR3 region has 13 residues. V was clipped by 2 bases and J by 6 bases, with 8 bases between them. Germline CDR1 and CDR2: SGHRS and YFSETQ. The CDR3 protein is CASSFSGSGELFF. The CDR3 DNA is TGCGCCAGCAGCTTTTCGGGTTCCGGGGAGCTGTTTTTT.

This rearrangement joins TRBV2 to TRBJ2-2; 7 nucleotides match TRBD2. V lost 4 bases, J lost 5 bases, and 4 bases stayed unmatched. The CDR3 runs to 14 residues. Germline V gene sequence: CDR1 SNHLY, CDR2 FYNNEI. The CDR3, as DNA: TGTGCCAGCAGTGTGGTCGGGGGGACCGGGGAGCTGTTTTTT. It translates to CASSVVGGTGELFF.

This clone came up once. The chain combines TRBV29-1 with TRBJ2-3; 13 bases are a match to TRBD2. Germline CDR1 and CDR2: SQVTM and ANQGSEA. V lost 6 bases to trimming and J lost 6 bases; unmatched junction nucleotides: 3. This CDR3 is 13 amino acids long. CDR3 sequence: CSVSLAGGDTQYF. Written as DNA, the CDR3 is TGCAGCGTGTCACTAGCGGGGGGGGATACGCAGTATTTT.

The rearrangement uses TRBV29-1 and TRBJ2-7; 11 bases map to TRBD1. This CDR3 has 15 residues. The V segment lost 4 bases and the J segment 4 bases; nucleotides outside the gene matches: 9. CDR1 and CDR2 from the germline V gene are SQVTM and ANQGSEA. CDR3 in amino acids: CSVGGDRGKLYEQYF. CDR3 nucleotide sequence: TGCAGCGTTGGTGGGGACAGGGGGAAGCTATACGAGCAGTACTTC.